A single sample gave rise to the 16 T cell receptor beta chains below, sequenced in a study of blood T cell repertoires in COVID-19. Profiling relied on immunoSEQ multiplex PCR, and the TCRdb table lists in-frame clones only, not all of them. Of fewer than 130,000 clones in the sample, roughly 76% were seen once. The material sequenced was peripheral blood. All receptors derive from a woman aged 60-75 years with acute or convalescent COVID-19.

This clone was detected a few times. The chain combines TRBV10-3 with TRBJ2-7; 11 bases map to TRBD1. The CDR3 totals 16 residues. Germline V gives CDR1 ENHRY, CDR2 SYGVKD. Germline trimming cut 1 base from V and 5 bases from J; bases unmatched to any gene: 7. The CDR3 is CAISEYGQGAGDEQYF. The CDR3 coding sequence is TGTGCCATCAGTGAGTACGGACAGGGGGCAGGGGACGAGCAGTACTTC.

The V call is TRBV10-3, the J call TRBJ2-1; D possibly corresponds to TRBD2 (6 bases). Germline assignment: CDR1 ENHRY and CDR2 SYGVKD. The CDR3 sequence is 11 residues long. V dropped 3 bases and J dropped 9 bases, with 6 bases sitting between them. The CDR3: CAISDSGEQFF. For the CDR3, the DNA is TGTGCCATCAGTGATAGCGGTGAGCAGTTCTTC.

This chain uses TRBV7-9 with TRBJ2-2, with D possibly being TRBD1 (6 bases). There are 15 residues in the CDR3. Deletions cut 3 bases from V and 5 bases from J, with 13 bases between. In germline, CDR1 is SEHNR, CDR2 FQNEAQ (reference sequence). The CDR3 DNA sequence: TGTGCCAGCAGCTTTTCACAGGGAGAAACCGGGGAGCTGTTTTTT. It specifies CASSFSQGETGELFF.

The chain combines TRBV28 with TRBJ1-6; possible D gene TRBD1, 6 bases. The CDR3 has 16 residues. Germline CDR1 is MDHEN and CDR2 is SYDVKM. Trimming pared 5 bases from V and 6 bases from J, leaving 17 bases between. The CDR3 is CASSQASTGFNSPLHF. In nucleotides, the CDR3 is TGTGCCAGCAGTCAAGCTTCGACAGGATTTAATTCACCCCTCCACTTT.

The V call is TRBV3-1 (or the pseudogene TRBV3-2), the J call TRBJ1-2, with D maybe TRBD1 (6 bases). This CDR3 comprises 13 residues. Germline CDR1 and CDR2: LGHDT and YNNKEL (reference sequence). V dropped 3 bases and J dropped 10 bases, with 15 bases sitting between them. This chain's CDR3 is CASSQSGARHYTF. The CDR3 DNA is TGTGCCAGCAGCCAGTCAGGGGCGAGGCACTACACCTTC.

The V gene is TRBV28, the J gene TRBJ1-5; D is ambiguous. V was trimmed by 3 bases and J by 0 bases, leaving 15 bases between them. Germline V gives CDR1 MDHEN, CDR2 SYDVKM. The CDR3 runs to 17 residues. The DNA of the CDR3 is TGTGCCAGCAGTTTTCCGTGGACGAGCGGTAGCAATCAGCCCCAGCATTTT. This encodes CASSFPWTSGSNQPQHF. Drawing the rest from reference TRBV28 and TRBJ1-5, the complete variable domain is DVKVTQSSRYLVKRTGEKVFLECVQDMDHENMFWYRQDPGLGLRLIYFSYDVKMKEKGDIPEGYSVSREKKERFSLILESASTNQTSMYLCASSFPWTSGSNQPQHFGDGTRLSIL.

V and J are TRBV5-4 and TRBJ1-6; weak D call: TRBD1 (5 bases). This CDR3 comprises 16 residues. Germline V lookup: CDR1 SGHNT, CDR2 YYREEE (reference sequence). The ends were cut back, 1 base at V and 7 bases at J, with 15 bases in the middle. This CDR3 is CASSLRGTEQNSPLHF. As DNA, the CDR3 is TGTGCCAGCAGCTTGAGAGGGACTGAACAGAATTCACCCCTCCACTTT.

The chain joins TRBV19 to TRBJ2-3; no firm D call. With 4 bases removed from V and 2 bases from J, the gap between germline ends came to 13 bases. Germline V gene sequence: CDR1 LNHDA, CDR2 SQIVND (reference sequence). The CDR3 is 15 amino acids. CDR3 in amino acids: CASSSRGASTDTQYF. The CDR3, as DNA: TGTGCCAGTAGTAGCAGAGGCGCCTCCACAGATACGCAGTATTTT.

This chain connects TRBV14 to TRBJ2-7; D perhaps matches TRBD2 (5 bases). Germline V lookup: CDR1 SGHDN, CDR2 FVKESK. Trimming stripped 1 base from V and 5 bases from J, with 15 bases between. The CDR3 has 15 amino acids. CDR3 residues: CASSQGTSFLDEQYF. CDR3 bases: TGTGCCAGCAGCCAAGGGACTTCTTTCCTAGACGAGCAGTACTTC.

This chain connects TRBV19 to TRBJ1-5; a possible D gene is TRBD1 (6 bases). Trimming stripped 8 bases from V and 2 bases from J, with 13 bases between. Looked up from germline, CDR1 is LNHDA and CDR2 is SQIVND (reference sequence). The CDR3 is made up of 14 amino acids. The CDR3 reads CASGIQGRNQPQHF. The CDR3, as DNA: TGTGCCAGTGGGATACAGGGCCGCAATCAGCCCCAGCATTTT. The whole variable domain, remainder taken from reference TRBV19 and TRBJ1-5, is DGGITQSPKYLFRKEGQNVTLSCEQNLNHDAMYWYRQDPGQGLRLIYYSQIVNDFQKGDIAEGYSVSREKKESFPLTVTSAQKNPTAFYLCASGIQGRNQPQHFGDGTRLSIL.

The CDR3 region is CASSWGQVGASGYTF. The CDR3 nucleotides are TGTGCCAGCAGCTGGGGACAGGTTGGGGCCTCGGGCTACACCTTC. This chain joins TRBV5-5 and TRBJ1-2; 8 positions match TRBD1. CDR3 length equals 15 residues. Germline V gene sequence: CDR1 SGHKS, CDR2 YYEKEE (reference sequence). With V trimmed by 3 bases and J by 8 bases, 12 bases remained unmatched.

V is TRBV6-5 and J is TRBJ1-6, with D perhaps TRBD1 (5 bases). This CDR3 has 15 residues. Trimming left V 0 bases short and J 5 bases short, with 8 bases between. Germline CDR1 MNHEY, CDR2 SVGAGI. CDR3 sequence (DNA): TGTGCCAGCAGTTACTCTTCGGGGGATAATTCACCCCTCCACTTT. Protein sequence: CASSYSSGDNSPLHF.

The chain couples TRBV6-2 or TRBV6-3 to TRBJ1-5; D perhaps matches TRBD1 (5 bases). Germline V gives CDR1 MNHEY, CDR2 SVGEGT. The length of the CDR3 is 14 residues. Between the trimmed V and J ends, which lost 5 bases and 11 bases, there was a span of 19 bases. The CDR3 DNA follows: TGTGCCAGCAGTCCAAAAGGGTCAGGGCGGACCCAGCATTTT. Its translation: CASSPKGSGRTQHF.

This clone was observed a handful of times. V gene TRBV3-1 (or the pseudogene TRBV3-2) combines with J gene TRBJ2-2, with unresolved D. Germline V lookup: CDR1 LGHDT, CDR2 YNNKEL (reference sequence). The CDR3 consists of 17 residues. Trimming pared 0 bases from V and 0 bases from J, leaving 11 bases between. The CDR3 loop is CASSQDFISPNTGELFF. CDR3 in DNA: TGTGCCAGCAGCCAAGATTTTATTTCCCCGAACACCGGGGAGCTGTTTTTT.

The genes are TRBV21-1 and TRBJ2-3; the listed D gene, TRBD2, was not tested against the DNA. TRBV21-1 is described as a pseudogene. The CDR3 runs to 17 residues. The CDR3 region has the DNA TGTGCCAGCAGCAAGGGGAAGGGATCTTGCGGGGCAGATACGCAGTATTTT. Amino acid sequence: CASSKGKGSCGADTQYF.

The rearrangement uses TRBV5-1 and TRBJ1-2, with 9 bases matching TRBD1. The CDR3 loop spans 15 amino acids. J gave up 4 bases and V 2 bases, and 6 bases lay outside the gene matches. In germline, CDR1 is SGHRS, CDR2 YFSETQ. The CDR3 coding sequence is TGCGCCAGCAGCTTAGGGACAGGGTTTTCCTATGGCTACACCTTC. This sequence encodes CASSLGTGFSYGYTF.